This entry is about one T cell receptor beta chain. Its antigen is undetermined. Produced via immunoSEQ multiplex PCR; TCRdb's table is partial and in-frame only. The sample includes about 2 million clones, 85% to 95% seen only once; the top ten take under 0.15%. The sample belongs to a study of shared clonotypes between healthy human individuals. The study's findings and limits: Generally, naive subsets came out with larger estimated richness than memory subsets. Non-shared clonotypes had lower generation probabilities than those shared by all four donors.

None of the donors, who were healthy HIV-negative adults, had recently had acute infections or vaccinations. Germline CDR1 SGHRS, CDR2 YFSETQ. Trimming stripped 4 bases from V and 1 base from J, with 11 bases between. This CDR3 contains 14 residues. The V call is TRBV5-1, the J call TRBJ1-1; D possibly corresponds to TRBD1 (6 bases). The clonotype was recovered from a man younger than 35 in good health. Sequences were obtained from naive CD4+ T cells sorted from blood. The subset here: CD45RA+ positively selected. DNA of the CDR3: TGCGCCAGCAGCATACAGGGATCGAACACTGAAGCTTTCTTT. The encoded protein is CASSIQGSNTEAFF.